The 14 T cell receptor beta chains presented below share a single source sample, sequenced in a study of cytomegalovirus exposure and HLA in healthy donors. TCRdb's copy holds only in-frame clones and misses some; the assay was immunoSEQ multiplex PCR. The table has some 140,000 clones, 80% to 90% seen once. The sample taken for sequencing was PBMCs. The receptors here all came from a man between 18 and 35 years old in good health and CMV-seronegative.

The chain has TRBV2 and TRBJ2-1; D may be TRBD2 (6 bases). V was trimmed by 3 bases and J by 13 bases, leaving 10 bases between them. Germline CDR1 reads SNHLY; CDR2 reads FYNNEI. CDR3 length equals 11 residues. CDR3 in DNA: TGTGCCAGCAGTGACGTCGGGACTCAGTTCTTC. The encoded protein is CASSDVGTQFF.

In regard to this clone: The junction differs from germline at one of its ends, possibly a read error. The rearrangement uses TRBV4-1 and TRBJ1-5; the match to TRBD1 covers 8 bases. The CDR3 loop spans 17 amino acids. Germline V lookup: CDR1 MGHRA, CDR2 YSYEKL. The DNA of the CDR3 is TGCGCCAGCAGGCAAGGGCCCCAGGGGGCAAAAAATCAGCCCCAGCATTTT. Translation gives CASRQGPQGAKNQPQHF.

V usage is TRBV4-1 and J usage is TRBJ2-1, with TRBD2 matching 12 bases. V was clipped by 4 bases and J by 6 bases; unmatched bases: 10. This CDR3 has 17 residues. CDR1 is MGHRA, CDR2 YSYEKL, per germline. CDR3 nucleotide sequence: TGCGCCAGCAGCCTTCTCAGACTAGCGGGAGCTGTCAATGAGCAGTTCTTC. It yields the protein CASSLLRLAGAVNEQFF.

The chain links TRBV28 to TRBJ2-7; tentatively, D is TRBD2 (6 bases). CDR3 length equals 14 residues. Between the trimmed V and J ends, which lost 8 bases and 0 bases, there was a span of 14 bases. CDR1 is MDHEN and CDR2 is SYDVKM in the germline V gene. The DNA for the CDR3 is TGTGCCAGCGCTGGGGGACTTAGCTCCTACGAGCAGTACTTC. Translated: CASAGGLSSYEQYF.

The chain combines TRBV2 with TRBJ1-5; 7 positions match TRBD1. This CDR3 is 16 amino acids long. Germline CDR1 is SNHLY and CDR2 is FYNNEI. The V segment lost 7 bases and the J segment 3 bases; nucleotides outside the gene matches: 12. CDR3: CASTSPGQVINQPQHF. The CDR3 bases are TGTGCCAGCACTTCGCCCGGACAGGTTATCAATCAGCCCCAGCATTTT.

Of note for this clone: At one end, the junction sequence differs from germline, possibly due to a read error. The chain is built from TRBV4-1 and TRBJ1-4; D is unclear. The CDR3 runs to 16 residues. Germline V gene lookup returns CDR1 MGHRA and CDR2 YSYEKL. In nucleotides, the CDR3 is TGCGCCAGCACCCAATCAATCTCACCAGGAGGTGAAAAACTGTTTTTT. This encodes CASTQSISPGGEKLFF.

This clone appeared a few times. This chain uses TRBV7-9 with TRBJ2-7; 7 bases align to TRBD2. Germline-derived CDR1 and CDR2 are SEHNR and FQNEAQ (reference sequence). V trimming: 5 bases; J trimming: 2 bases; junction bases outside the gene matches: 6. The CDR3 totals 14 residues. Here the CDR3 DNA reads TGTGCCAGCAGCCCCGGGAGCGGGGCCTACGAGCAGTACTTC. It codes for CASSPGSGAYEQYF.

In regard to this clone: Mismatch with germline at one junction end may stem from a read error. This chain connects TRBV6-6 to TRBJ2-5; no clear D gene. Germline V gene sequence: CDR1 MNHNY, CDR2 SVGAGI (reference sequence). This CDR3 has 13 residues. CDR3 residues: CASSYAAQKTQYF. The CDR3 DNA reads TGTGCCAGCAGTTATGCGGCCCAAAAGACCCAGTACTTC.

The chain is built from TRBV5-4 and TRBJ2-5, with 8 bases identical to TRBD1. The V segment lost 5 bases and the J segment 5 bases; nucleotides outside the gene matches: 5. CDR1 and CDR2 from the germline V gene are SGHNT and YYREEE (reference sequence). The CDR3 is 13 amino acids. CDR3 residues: CASRKDREETQYF. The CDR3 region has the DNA TGTGCCAGCAGGAAGGACAGGGAGGAGACCCAGTACTTC. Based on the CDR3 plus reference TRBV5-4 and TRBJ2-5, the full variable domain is ETGVTQSPTHLIKTRGQQVTLRCSSQSGHNTVSWYQQALGQGPQFIFQYYREEENGRGNFPPRFSGLQFPNYSSELNVNALELDDSALYLCASRKDREETQYFGPGTRLLVL.

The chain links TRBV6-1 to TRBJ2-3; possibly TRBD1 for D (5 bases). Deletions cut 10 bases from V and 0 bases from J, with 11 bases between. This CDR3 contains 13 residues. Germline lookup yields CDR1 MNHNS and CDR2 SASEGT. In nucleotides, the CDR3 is TGTGCCACGTCGACAGTAAGCACAGATACGCAGTATTTT. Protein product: CATSTVSTDTQYF.

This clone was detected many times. The CDR3 loop reads CASRDPQKELFF. The CDR3 bases are TGTGCCAGCAGAGATCCCCAGAAGGAGCTGTTTTTT. The gene calls are TRBV2 and TRBJ2-2; D not certain. The V gene lost 6 bases and the J gene lost 10 bases, with 12 bases spanning the gap. The CDR3 sequence is 12 residues long. Germline loops: CDR1 SNHLY, CDR2 FYNNEI. Based on the CDR3 plus reference TRBV2 and TRBJ2-2, the full variable domain is EPEVTQTPSHQVTQMGQEVILRCVPISNHLYFYWYRQILGQKVEFLVSFYNNEISEKSEIFDDQFSVERPDGSNFTLKIRSTKLEDSAMYFCASRDPQKELFFGEGSRLTVL.

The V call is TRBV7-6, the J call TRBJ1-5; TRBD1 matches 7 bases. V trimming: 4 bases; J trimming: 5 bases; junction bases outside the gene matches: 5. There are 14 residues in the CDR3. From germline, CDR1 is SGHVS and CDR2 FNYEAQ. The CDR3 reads CASSWGQSDQPQHF. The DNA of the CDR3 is TGTGCCAGCAGCTGGGGACAGTCTGATCAGCCCCAGCATTTT. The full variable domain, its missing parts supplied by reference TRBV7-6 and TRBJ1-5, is GAGVSQSPRYKVTKRGQDVALRCDPISGHVSLYWYRQALGQGPEFLTYFNYEAQQDKSGLPNDRFSAERPEGSISTLTIQRTEQRDSAMYRCASSWGQSDQPQHFGDGTRLSIL.

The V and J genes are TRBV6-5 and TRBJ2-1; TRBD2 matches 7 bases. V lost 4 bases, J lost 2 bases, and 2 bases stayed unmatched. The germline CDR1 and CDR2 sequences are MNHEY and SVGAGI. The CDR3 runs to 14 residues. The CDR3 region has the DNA TGTGCCAGCAGTTTGACTAGCACCTACAATGAGCAGTTCTTC. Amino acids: CASSLTSTYNEQFF.

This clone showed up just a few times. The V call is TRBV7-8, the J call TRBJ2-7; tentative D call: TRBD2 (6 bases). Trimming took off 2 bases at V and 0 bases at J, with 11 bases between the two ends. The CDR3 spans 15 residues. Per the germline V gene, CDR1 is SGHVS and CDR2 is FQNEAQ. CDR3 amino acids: CASSLQKGLSYEQYF. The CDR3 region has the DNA TGTGCCAGCAGCTTACAGAAGGGACTCTCCTACGAGCAGTACTTC.